These 14 T cell receptor beta chains originate from one sample sequenced in a study of siplizumab effects on memory and regulatory T cells. Sequencing used immunoSEQ multiplex PCR; TCRdb keeps in-frame clones, though not all of them. In the table there are 50,000 to 75,000 clones, less than 80% of which are singletons. The sequenced material came from memory CD4+ T cells sorted from blood. Receptors were obtained from a human donor in good health.

V is TRBV14 and J is TRBJ2-3; D unresolved. Germline loops: CDR1 SGHDN, CDR2 FVKESK. With 4 bases removed from V and 0 bases from J, the gap between germline ends came to 11 bases. The CDR3 is 15 amino acids. CDR3 loop: CASSLSLTSTDTQYF. CDR3 DNA sequence: TGTGCCAGCAGCCTTTCTCTTACTAGCACAGATACGCAGTATTTT. Using reference TRBV14 and TRBJ2-3 for the parts outside the CDR3, the full variable domain is EAGVTQFPSHSVIEKGQTVTLRCDPISGHDNLYWYRRVMGKEIKFLLHFVKESKQDESGMPNNRFLAERTGGTYSTLKVQPAELEDSGVYFCASSLSLTSTDTQYFGPGTRLTVL.

V is TRBV5-4 and J is TRBJ2-5, with D perhaps TRBD2 (6 bases). V shed 3 bases and J shed 1 base, with 16 bases lying between them. There are 16 residues in the CDR3. In germline, CDR1 is SGHNT, CDR2 YYREEE (reference sequence). CDR3 amino acids: CASSSQKTRIQETQYF. The CDR3, as DNA: TGTGCCAGCAGCTCTCAAAAGACTAGGATCCAAGAGACCCAGTACTTC.

The chain joins TRBV9 to TRBJ2-5; D is unresolved. CDR3 length: 15 amino acids. The V end lost 0 bases, the J end lost 4 bases, and 13 bases lay between the germline ends. The germline V gene has CDR1 SGDLS and CDR2 YYNGEE. For the CDR3, the DNA is TGTGCCAGCAGCGTAGCTACTGGGTTCGTAGAGACCCAGTACTTC. The encoded protein is CASSVATGFVETQYF. The whole variable domain, filled in from reference TRBV9 and TRBJ2-5, reads DSGVTQTPKHLITATGQRVTLRCSPRSGDLSVYWYQQSLDQGLQFLIQYYNGEERAKGNILERFSAQQFPDLHSELNLSSLELGDSALYFCASSVATGFVETQYFGPGTRLLVL.

The rearrangement links TRBV6-5 to TRBJ1-1; 7 bases map to TRBD1. Germline CDR1 MNHEY, CDR2 SVGAGI. There are 14 residues in the CDR3. With V trimmed by 5 bases and J by 0 bases, 3 bases remained unmatched. CDR3 protein: CASSQTGMNTEAFF. CDR3 nucleotides: TGTGCCAGCAGTCAGACAGGGATGAACACTGAAGCTTTCTTT.

The rearrangement joins TRBV16 to TRBJ2-5; no clear D gene. The length of the CDR3 is 13 residues. Germline V lookup: CDR1 KGHSY, CDR2 FQNENV. Deletions cut 3 bases from V and 5 bases from J, with 10 bases between. The CDR3 region is CASSQTTVETQYF. The CDR3 DNA is TGTGCCAGCAGCCAGACAACAGTGGAGACCCAGTACTTC.

The V gene is TRBV11-1, the J gene TRBJ1-3, with D unclear. The germline V and J ends were trimmed by 6 bases and 0 bases, with 6 bases remaining between them. Germline CDR1 and CDR2: SGHAT and FQDESV (reference sequence). CDR3 size: 13 residues. The chain's CDR3 is CASRRNSGNTIYF. The CDR3 nucleotides are TGTGCCAGCAGGCGTAACTCTGGAAACACCATATATTTT.

V and J are TRBV30 and TRBJ1-3; D remains ambiguous. Germline values: CDR1 GTSNPN, CDR2 SVGIG (reference sequence). CDR3 size: 13 residues. Trimming shortened V by 1 base and J by 2 bases, and 6 bases separated the two germline ends. The CDR3 coding sequence is TGTGCCTGGAGTGGTTTAGCTGGAAACACCATATATTTT. It translates to CAWSGLAGNTIYF.

The V gene is TRBV21-1, the J gene TRBJ2-2; TRBD1 was called by the table and not checked on the DNA. TRBV21-1 is marked as a pseudogene. CDR3 length equals 15 residues. CDR3 nucleotide sequence: TGTGCCAGCAGCAAGGGCGACAGGGACACCGGGGAGCTGTTTTTT. This translates into CASSKGDRDTGELFF.

Concerning this clone: At one end, the junction sequence differs from germline, possibly due to a read error. The V call is TRBV28, the J call TRBJ1-6, with D maybe TRBD1 (5 bases). The CDR3 sequence is 15 residues long. Germline assignment: CDR1 MDHEN and CDR2 SYDVKM. DNA of the CDR3: TGTGCCAGCAGCTTATCGCAGGGAAGTTCTTCACCCCTCCACTTT. It is translated as CASSLSQGSSSPLHF.

The gene calls are TRBV7-8 and TRBJ2-5; 8 positions agree with TRBD2. J lost 5 bases, V lost 4 bases, and 9 bases had no gene match. This CDR3 region has 15 residues. The V gene's germline CDR1 is SGHVS and CDR2 FQNEAQ. The CDR3 DNA sequence: TGTGCCAGCAGCTGGGGGCGGGGGGATGCGGAGACCCAGTACTTC. Translating gives CASSWGRGDAETQYF. Using reference TRBV7-8 and TRBJ2-5 for the parts outside the CDR3, the full variable domain is GAGVSQSPRYKVAKRGQDVALRCDPISGHVSLFWYQQALGQGPEFLTYFQNEAQLDKSGLPSDRFFAERPEGSVSTLKIQRTQQEDSAVYLCASSWGRGDAETQYFGPGTRLLVL.

The chain joins TRBV5-1 to TRBJ2-3, with 10 positions matching TRBD2. Trimming took 4 bases from V and 1 from J; bases not matched to a gene: 6. This CDR3 comprises 16 residues. Germline CDR1 reads SGHRS; CDR2 reads YFSETQ. The CDR3 DNA reads as TGCGCCAGCAGCGAGCTCAGCGGGGGGGGCACAGATACGCAGTATTTT. Translating gives CASSELSGGGTDTQYF.

Written as DNA, the CDR3 is TGTGCCAGCGGGTTACAGTGGGATAGCAATCAGCCCCAGCATTTT. It specifies CASGLQWDSNQPQHF. The V call is TRBV2, the J call TRBJ1-5; no firm D call. V gave up 8 bases and J gave up 0 bases, with 14 bases separating them. This CDR3 contains 15 residues. Germline loops: CDR1 SNHLY, CDR2 FYNNEI.

V usage is TRBV18 and J usage is TRBJ2-7, with D tentatively TRBD1 or TRBD2 (6 bases each). The length of the CDR3 is 14 residues. Trimming shortened V by 1 base and J by 2 bases, and 9 bases separated the two germline ends. Germline V CDR1 and CDR2: KGHSH, LQKENI. In DNA, the CDR3 is TGTGCCAGCTCACCACAGGGGGGCACCTACGAGCAGTACTTC. Its protein is CASSPQGGTYEQYF.

The V call is TRBV9, the J call TRBJ1-6; TRBD1 might be the D (5 bases). V lost 3 bases, J lost 7 bases, and 8 bases lay in between. The germline CDR1 and CDR2 sequences are SGDLS and YYNGEE. The CDR3 is 13 amino acids. The CDR3 protein is CASSGGMNSPLHF. CDR3 coding DNA: TGTGCCAGCAGCGGGGGGATGAATTCACCCCTCCACTTT.